This TCR beta chain was documented in a study of OX40 agonist ivuxolimab in advanced cancers. Between the trimmed V and J ends, which lost 3 bases and 5 bases, there was a span of 20 bases. CDR1 and CDR2 (germline): SGHRS, YFSETQ. The CDR3 has 16 residues. Sequencing used immunoSEQ multiplex PCR; TCRdb keeps in-frame clones, though not all of them. This table holds roughly 70,000 clones, about 87% found once. The source of this sequence is an adult with an advanced solid tumor such as melanoma, head and neck, liver or kidney cancer. The chain combines TRBV5-1 with TRBJ1-2; weak D call: TRBD1 (6 bases). Source: CD4+ or CD8+ T cells sorted from blood, taken in a trial of the OX40 agonist ivuxolimab. The chain's CDR3 is CASSSAGLVQGYGYTF. CDR3 sequence (DNA): TGCGCCAGCAGCTCTGCCGGTTTAGTACAGGGATATGGCTACACCTTC.